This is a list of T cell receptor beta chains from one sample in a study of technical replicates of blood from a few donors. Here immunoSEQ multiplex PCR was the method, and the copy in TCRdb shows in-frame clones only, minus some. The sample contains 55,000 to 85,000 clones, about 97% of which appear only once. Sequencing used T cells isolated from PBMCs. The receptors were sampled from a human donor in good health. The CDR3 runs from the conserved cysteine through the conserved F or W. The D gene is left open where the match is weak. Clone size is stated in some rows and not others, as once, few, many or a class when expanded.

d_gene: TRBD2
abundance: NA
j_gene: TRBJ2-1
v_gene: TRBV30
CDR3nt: TGTGCCTGGAGTGGGGGGGGGTCCTACAATGAGCAGTTCTTC
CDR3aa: CAWSGGGSYNEQFF

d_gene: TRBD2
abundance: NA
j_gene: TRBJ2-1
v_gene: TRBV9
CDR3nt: TGTGCCAGCAGCGTAGCTGGGACTAGCGGGAGTCCGTTCTTC
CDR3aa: CASSVAGTSGSPFF

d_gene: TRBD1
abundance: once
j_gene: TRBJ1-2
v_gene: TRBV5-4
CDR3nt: TGTGCCAGCAGAACGGGACAGGGGGACTCATTTAACTATGGCTACACCTTC
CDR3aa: CASRTGQGDSFNYGYTF

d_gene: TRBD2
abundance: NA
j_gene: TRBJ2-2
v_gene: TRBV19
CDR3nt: TGTGCCAGTAGTCTAGGGAGCGGGAGGGCCGGCACCGGGGAGCTGTTTTTT
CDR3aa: CASSLGSGRAGTGELFF

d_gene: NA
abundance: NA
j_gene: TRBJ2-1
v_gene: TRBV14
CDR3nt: TGTGCCAGCAGCCAGGGTCGGAGTTACAATGAGCAGTTCTTC
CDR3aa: CASSQGRSYNEQFF

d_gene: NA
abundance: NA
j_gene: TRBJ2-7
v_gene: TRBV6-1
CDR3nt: TGTACCTTGGCGGCGGGCAGCTCCTACGAGCAGTACTTC
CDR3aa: CTLAAGSSYEQYF

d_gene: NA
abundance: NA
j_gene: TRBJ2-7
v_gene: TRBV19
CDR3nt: TGTGCCAGTAGTATAGGCGGGACAGACTCCTACGAGCAGTACTTC
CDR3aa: CASSIGGTDSYEQYF

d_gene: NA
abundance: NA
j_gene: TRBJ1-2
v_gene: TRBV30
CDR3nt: TGTGCCTGGAGACGGGGTAGGCGGACTAACTATGGCTACACCTTC
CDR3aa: CAWRRGRRTNYGYTF

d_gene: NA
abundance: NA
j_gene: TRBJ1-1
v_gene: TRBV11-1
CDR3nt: TGTGCCAGCAGCCCAGGGACGGGGGGAACTGAAGCTTTCTTT
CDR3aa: CASSPGTGGTEAFF

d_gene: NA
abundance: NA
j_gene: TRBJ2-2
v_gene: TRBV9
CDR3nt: TGTGCCAGCAGCGTTACAGGAAACACCGGGGAGCTGTTTTTT
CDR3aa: CASSVTGNTGELFF

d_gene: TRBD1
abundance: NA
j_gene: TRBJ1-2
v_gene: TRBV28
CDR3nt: TGTGCCAGCAGTTTCGGGGACAGGCTCTCTTATGGCTACACCTTC
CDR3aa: CASSFGDRLSYGYTF

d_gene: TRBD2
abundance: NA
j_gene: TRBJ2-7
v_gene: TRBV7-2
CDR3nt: TGTGCCAGCAGCTTATCTGGGGGACTAATCTCCTACGAGCAGTACTTC
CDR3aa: CASSLSGGLISYEQYF

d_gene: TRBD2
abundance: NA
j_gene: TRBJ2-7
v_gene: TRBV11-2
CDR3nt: TGTGCCACCCCGACTAGCGGGAGACCCTACGAGCAGTACTTC
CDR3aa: CATPTSGRPYEQYF

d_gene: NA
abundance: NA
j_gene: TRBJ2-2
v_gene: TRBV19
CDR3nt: TGTGCCAGTAGTATAGATAGAAACACCGGGGAGCTGTTTTTT
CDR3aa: CASSIDRNTGELFF

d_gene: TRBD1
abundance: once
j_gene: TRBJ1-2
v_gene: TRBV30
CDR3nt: TGTGCCTGGAGAACCCTGGCAGGGGGCTACCTTAAAGGCTACACCTTC
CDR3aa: CAWRTLAGGYLKGYTF

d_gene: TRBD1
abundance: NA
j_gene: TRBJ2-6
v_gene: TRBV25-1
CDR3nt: TGTGCCAGCAGGGCCGGGACAGGGGAATCCGGGGCCAACGTCCTGACTTTC
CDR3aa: CASRAGTGESGANVLTF

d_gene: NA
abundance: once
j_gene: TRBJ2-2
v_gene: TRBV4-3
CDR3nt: TGCGCCAGCAGCCAAGATCAATCAGGGGCCGGGGAGCTGTTTTTT
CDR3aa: CASSQDQSGAGELFF

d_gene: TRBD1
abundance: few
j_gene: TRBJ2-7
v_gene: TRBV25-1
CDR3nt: TGTGCCAGCAGTGAACCGGGACAGGGTGCCGAGCAGTACTTC
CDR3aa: CASSEPGQGAEQYF

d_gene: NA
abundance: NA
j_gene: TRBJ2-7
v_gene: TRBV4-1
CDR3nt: TGCGCCAGCAGCCAAGATGGGGGCTTCGGGGAGTACTTC
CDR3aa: CASSQDGGFGEYF

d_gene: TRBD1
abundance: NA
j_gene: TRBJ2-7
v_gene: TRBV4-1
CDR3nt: TGCGCCAGCAGCCACATTGGGACAGGGTTCGAGCAGTACTTC
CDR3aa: CASSHIGTGFEQYF

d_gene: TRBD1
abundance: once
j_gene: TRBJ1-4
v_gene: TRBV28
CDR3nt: TGTGCCAGCAGTGACGTGGACAGGGACGGTGAAAAACTGTTTTTT
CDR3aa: CASSDVDRDGEKLFF

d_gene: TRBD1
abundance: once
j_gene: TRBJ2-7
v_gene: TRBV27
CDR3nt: TGTGCCAGCAATACTGGGACAGGGGAGGGGACCTACGAGCAGTACTTC
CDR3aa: CASNTGTGEGTYEQYF

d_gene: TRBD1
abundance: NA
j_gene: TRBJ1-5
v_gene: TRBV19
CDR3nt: TGTGCCAGTAGTACGCCCGGGACAGGGGTTGATAGCAATCAGCCCCAGCATTTT
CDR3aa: CASSTPGTGVDSNQPQHF

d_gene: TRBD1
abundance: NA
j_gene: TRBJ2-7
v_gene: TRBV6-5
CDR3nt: TGTGCCAGCAGTTACTCGAGGGGACAGGGAAGTTACGAGCAGTACTTC
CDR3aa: CASSYSRGQGSYEQYF

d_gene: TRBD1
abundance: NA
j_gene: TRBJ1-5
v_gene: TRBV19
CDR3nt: TGTGCCAGCTTTATTACAGGGGGCAATCAGCCCCAGCATTTT
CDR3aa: CASFITGGNQPQHF

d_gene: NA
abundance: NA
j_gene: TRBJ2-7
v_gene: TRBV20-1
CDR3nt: TGCAGTGCTAGTTACGGAGATTCCCTCCTCTTC
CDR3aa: CSASYGDSLLF

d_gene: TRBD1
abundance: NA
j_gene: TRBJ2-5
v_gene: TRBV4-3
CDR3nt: TGCGCCAGCAGCCAAAGGACAGGGATAGAGACCCAGTACTTC
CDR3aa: CASSQRTGIETQYF

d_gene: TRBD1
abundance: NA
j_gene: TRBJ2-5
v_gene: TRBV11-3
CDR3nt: TGTGCCAGCAGCCAGGGGCTCGACAGGGGGCGCAGAGAAGAGACCCAGTACTTC
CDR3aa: CASSQGLDRGRREETQYF

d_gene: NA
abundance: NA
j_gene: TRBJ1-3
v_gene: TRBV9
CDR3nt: TGTGCCAGCAGCGAACAAATGGGAAACACCATATATTTT
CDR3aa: CASSEQMGNTIYF

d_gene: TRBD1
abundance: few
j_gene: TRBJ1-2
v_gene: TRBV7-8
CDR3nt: TGTGCCAGCAGCTTAGCAGGGGGCGCAAATGGCTACACCTTC
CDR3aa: CASSLAGGANGYTF

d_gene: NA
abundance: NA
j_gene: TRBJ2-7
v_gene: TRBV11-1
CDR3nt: TGTGCCAGCAGCGTCTTGACGGGAGTTTGGGGGAATTACGAGCAGTACTTC
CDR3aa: CASSVLTGVWGNYEQYF

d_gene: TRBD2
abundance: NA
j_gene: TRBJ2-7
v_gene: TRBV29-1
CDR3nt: TGCAGCGTTGTTCGGGTGCGGACTAGCGGGAGGAACGAGCAGTACTTC
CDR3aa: CSVVRVRTSGRNEQYF

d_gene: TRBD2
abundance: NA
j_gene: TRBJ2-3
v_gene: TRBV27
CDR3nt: TGTGCCAGCAGGTGGGCGGGACTAGGGGCAGATACGCAGTATTTT
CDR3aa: CASRWAGLGADTQYF

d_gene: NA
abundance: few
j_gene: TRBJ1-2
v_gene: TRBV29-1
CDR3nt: TGCAGCGTTGAGGGGAGGGCGCACTATGGCTACACCTTC
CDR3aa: CSVEGRAHYGYTF

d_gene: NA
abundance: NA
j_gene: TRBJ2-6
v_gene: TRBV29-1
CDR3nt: TGCAGCGGCGTCACAGGGACCGGGGCCAACGTCCTGACTTTC
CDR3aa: CSGVTGTGANVLTF

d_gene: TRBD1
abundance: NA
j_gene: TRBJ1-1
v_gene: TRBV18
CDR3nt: TGTGCCAGCTCACCACCCAGACAGGGTAGGAGGACTGAAGCTTTCTTT
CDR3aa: CASSPPRQGRRTEAFF

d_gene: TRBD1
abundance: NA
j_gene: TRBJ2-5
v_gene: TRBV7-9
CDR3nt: TGTGCCAGCAGCTCGAAGAGGGGACAGGGTGGCGAGACCCAGTACTTC
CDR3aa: CASSSKRGQGGETQYF

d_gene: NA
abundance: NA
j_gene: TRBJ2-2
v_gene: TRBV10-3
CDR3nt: TGTGCCATCAGTGCAGGTCTCAGTAGCACCGGGGAGCTGTTTTTT
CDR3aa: CAISAGLSSTGELFF

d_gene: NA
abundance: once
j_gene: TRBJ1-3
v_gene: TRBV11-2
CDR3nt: TGTGCCAGCAGCTTACGTGGAAACACCATATATTTT
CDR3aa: CASSLRGNTIYF

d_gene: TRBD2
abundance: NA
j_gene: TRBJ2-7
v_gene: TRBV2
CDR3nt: TGTGCCAGCAGACCGCGTGGGGGGAGGGACTACGAGCAGTACTTC
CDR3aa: CASRPRGGRDYEQYF

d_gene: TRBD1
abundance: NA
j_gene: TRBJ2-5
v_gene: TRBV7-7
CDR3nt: TGTGCTAGCAGCTTAGGGGGACAGGGTAAACCAGAGACCCAGTACTTC
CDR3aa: CASSLGGQGKPETQYF

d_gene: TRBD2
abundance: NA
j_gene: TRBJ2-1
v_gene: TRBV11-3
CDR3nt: TGTGCCAGCAGCTTACTAGCGGGAGGATTGAATGAGCAGTTCTTC
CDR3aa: CASSLLAGGLNEQFF

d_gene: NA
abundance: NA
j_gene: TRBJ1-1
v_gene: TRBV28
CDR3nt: TGTGCCAGCAGCCGACCCTCCTGGGCTCCCATGAACACTGAAGCTTTCTTT
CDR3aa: CASSRPSWAPMNTEAFF

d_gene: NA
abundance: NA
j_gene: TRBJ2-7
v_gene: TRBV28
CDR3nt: TGTGCCAGCAGTTTCAAGGGGTCCTACGAGCAGTACTTC
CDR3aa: CASSFKGSYEQYF

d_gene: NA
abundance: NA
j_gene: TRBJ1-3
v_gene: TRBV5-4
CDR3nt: TGTGCCAGCAGCTTGGGGGGGGGCAGCGGAAACACCATATATTTT
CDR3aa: CASSLGGGSGNTIYF

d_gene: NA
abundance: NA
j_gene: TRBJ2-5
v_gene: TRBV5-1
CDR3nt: TGCGCCAGCAGCTTGGACGTGGGCTTCGGAGAGACCCAGTACTTC
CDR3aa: CASSLDVGFGETQYF

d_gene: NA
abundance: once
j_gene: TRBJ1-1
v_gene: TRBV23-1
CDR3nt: TGCGCCAGCAGCCGAAGGACAGCGCCTGAAGCTTTCTTT
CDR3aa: CASSRRTAPEAFF

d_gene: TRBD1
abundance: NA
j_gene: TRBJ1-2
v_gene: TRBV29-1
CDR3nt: TGCAGCGTTGGAGCCCCAGGGGGCTATGGCTACACCTTC
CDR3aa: CSVGAPGGYGYTF

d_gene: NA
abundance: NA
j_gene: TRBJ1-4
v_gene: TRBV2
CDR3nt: TGTGCCAGCAGTGAAAGGGGTCAGCCTAATGAAAAACTGTTTTTT
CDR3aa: CASSERGQPNEKLFF

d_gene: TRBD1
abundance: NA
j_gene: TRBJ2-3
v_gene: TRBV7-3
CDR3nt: TGTGCCAGCAGCTTAGAGGGGGCTAGCACAGATACGCAGTATTTT
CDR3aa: CASSLEGASTDTQYF

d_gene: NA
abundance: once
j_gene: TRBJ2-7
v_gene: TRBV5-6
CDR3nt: TGTGCCAGCAGCTTGGACAGATCCTACGAGCAGTACTTC
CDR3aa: CASSLDRSYEQYF

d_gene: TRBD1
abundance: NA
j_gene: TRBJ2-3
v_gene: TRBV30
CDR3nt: TGTGCCTGGGGACAGGGGGCGGCCGATACGCAGTATTTT
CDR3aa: CAWGQGAADTQYF

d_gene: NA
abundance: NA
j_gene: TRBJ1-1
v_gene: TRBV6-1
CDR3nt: TGTGCCAGCCTCCTCACACGGAACACTGAAGCTTTCTTT
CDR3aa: CASLLTRNTEAFF

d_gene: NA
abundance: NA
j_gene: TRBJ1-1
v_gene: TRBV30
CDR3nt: TGTGCCTGGAACTCCGAGAGTGAAGCTTTCTTT
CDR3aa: CAWNSESEAFF

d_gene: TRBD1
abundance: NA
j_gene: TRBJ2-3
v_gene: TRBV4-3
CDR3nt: TGCGCCAGCAGCCAAGATACAGGGGGGTCAGATACGCAGTATTTT
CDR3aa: CASSQDTGGSDTQYF